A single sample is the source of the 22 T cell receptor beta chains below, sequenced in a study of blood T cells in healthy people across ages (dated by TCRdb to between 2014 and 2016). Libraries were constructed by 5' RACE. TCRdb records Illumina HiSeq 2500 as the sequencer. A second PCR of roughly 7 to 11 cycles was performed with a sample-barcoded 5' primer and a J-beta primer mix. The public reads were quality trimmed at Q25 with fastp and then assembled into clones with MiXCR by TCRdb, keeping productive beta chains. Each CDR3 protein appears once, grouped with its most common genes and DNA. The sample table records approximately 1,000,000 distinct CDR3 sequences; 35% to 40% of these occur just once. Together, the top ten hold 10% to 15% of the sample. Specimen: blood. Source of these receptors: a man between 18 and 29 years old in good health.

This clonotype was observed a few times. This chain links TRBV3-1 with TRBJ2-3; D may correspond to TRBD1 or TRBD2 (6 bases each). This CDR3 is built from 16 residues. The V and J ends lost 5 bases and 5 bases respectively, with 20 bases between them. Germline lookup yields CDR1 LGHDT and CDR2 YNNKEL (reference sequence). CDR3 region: CASSFRGPDLGDTQYF. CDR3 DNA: TGTGCCAGCAGCTTTCGGGGGCCCGATTTAGGAGATACGCAGTATTTT.

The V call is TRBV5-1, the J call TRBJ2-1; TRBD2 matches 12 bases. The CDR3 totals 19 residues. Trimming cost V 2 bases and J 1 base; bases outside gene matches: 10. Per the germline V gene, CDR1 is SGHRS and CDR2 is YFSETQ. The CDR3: CASSFFSSGGALSYNEQFF. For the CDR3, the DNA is TGCGCCAGCAGCTTCTTCTCTAGCGGGGGGGCCTTGTCCTACAATGAGCAGTTCTTC.

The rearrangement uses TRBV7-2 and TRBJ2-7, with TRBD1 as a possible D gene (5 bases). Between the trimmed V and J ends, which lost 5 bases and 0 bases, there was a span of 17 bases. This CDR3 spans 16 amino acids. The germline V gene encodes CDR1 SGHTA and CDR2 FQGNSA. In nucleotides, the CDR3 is TGTGCCAGCAGCCCGATTGACAGTACCACCTCCTACGAGCAGTACTTC. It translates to CASSPIDSTTSYEQYF.

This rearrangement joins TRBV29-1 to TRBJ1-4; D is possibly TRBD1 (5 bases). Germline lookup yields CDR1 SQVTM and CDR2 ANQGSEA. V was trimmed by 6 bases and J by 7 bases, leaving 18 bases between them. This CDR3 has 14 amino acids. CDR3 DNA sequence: TGCAGCGTCGGGGGGGACCACCGAGGTGAAAAACTGTTTTTT. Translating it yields CSVGGDHRGEKLFF.

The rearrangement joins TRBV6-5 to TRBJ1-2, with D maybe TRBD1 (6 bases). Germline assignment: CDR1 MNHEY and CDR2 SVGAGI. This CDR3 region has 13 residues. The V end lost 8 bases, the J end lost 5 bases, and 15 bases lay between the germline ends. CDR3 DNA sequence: TGTGCCAGCGGGGGGGCCCCGAAATATGGCTACACCTTC. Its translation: CASGGAPKYGYTF.

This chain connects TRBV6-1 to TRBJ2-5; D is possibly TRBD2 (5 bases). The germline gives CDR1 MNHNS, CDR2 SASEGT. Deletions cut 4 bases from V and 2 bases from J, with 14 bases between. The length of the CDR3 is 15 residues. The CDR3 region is CASSGSAGVQETQYF. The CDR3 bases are TGTGCCAGCAGTGGGTCAGCCGGGGTTCAAGAGACCCAGTACTTC.

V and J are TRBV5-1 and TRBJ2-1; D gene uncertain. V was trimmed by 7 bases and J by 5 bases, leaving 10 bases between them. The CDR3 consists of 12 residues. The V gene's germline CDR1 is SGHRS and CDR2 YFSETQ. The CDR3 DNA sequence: TGCGCCAGCGGTTTCGGCCACAATGAGCAGTTCTTC. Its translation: CASGFGHNEQFF.

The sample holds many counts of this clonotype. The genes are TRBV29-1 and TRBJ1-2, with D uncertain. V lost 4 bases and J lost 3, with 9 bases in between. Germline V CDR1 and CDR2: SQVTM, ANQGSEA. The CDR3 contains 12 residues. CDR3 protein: CSVVVGDYGYTF. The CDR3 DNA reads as TGCAGCGTTGTTGTAGGAGACTATGGCTACACCTTC.

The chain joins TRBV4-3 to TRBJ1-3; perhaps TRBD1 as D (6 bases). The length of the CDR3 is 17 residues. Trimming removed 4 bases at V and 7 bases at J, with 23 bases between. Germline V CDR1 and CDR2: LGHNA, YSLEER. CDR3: CASSRGRPGQWMNTIYF. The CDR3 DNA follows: TGCGCCAGCAGCCGAGGACGCCCGGGACAATGGATGAACACCATATATTTT.

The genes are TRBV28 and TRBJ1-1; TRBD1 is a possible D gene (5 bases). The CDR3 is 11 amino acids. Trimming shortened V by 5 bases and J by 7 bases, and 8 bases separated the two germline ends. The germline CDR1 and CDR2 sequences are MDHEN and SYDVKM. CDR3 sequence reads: CASSETDEAFF. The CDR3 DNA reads TGTGCCAGCAGTGAGACAGATGAAGCTTTCTTT.

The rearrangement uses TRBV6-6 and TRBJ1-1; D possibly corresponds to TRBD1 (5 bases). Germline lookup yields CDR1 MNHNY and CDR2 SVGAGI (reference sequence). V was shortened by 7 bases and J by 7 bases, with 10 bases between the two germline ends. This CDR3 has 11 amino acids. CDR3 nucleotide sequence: TGTGCCAGCACCCGGGACCATGAAGCTTTCTTT. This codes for CASTRDHEAFF.

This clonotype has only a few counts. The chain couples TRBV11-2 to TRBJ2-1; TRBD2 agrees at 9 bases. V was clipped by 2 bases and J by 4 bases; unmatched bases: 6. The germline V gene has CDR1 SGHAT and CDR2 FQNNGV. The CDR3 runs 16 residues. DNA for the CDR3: TGTGCCAGCAGCTTAACCGCTAGCGGGGAGTACAATGAGCAGTTCTTC. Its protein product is CASSLTASGEYNEQFF.

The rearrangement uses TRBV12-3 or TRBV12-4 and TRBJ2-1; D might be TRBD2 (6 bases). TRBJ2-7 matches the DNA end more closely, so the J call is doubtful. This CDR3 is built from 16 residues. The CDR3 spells CASSSRGAISYNEQYF. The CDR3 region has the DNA TGTGCCAGCAGTTCGCGGGGAGCCATCTCCTACAATGAGCAGTACTTC.

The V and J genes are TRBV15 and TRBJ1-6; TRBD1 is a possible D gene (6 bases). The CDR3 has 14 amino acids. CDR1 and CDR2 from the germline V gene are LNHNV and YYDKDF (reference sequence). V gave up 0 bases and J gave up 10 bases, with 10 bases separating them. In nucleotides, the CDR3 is TGTGCCACCAGCAGAGATAGGGGGAGATCACCCCTCCACTTT. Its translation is CATSRDRGRSPLHF.

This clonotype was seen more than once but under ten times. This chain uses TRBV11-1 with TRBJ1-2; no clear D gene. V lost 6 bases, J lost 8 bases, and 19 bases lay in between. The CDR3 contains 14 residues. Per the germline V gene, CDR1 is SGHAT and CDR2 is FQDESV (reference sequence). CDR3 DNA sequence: TGTGCCAGCAGTTTTAACCCAGGAGACCAGGGCTACACCTTC. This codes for CASSFNPGDQGYTF. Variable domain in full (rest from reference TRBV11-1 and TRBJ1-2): EAEVAQSPRYKITEKSQAVAFWCDPISGHATLYWYRQILGQGPELLVQFQDESVVDDSQLPKDRFSAERLKGVDSTLKIQPAELGDSAMYLCASSFNPGDQGYTFGSGTRLTVV.

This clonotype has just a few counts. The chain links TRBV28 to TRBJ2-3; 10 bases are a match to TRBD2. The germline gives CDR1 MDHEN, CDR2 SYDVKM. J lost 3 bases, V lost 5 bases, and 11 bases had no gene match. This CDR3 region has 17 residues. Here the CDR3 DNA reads TGTGCCAGCAGTCCGCCCCAGTCTAGCGGGGGAACAGATACGCAGTATTTT. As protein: CASSPPQSSGGTDTQYF.

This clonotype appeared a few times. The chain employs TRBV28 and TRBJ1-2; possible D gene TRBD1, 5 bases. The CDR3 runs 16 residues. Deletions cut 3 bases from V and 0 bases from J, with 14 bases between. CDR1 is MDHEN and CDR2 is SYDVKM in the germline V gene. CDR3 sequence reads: CASSFVTDSSNYGYTF. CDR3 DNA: TGTGCCAGCAGTTTCGTGACAGATTCTTCTAACTATGGCTACACCTTC.

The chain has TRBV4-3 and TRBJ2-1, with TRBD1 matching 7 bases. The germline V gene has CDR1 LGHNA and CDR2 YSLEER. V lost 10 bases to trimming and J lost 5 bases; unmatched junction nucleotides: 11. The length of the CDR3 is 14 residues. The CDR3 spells CANKRKTGDNEQFF. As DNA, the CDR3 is TGCGCCAACAAGAGAAAAACAGGGGACAATGAGCAGTTCTTC.

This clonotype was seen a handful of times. The CDR3 region is CASSLEGQLYF. As DNA, the CDR3 is TGCGCCAGCAGCTTGGAGGGACAGTTGTACTTC. This chain uses TRBV5-1 with TRBJ2-4; 7 positions agree with TRBD1. The germline V gene has CDR1 SGHRS and CDR2 YFSETQ. Losses at the gene ends were 0 bases for V and 15 bases for J; bases not matched to a gene: 3. This CDR3 is 11 amino acids long.

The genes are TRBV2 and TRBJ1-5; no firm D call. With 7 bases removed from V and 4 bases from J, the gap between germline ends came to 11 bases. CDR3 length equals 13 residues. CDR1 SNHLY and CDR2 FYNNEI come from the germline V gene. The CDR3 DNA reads TGTGCCAGCACCCTGACGGGGAATCAGCCCCAGCATTTT. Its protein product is CASTLTGNQPQHF. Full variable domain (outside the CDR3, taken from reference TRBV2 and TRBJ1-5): EPEVTQTPSHQVTQMGQEVILRCVPISNHLYFYWYRQILGQKVEFLVSFYNNEISEKSEIFDDQFSVERPDGSNFTLKIRSTKLEDSAMYFCASTLTGNQPQHFGDGTRLSIL.

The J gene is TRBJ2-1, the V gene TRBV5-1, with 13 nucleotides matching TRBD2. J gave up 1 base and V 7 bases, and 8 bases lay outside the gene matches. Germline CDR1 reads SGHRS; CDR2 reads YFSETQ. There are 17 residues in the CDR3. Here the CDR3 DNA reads TGCGCCAGCTCGCAACTAGCGGGGGGGCGTTCCTACAATGAGCAGTTCTTC. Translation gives CASSQLAGGRSYNEQFF.

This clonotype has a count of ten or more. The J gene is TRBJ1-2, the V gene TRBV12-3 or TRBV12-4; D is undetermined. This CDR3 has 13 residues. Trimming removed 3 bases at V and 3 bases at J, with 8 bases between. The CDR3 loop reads CASSFVPDYGYTF. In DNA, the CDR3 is TGTGCCAGCAGTTTTGTCCCTGACTATGGCTACACCTTC.